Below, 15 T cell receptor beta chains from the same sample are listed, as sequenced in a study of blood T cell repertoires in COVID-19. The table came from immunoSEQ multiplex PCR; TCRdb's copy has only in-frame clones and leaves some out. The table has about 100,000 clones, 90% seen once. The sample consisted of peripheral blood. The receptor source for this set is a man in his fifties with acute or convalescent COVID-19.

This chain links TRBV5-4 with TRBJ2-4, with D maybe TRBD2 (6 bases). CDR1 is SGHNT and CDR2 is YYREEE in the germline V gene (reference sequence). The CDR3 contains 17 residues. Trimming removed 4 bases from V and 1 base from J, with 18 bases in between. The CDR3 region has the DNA TGTGCCAGCAGCGGAGGGGCAGGGAGTAGCGCCAAAAACATTCAGTACTTC. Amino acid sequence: CASSGGAGSSAKNIQYF. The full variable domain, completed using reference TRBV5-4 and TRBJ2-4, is ETGVTQSPTHLIKTRGQQVTLRCSSQSGHNTVSWYQQALGQGPQFIFQYYREEENGRGNFPPRFSGLQFPNYSSELNVNALELDDSALYLCASSGGAGSSAKNIQYFGAGTRLSVL.

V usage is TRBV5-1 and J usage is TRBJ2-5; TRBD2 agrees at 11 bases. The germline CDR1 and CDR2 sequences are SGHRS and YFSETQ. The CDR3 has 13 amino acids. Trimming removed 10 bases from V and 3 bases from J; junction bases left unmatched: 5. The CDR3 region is CALTGLAEETQYF. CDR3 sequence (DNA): TGCGCCCTAACGGGACTAGCGGAAGAGACCCAGTACTTC.

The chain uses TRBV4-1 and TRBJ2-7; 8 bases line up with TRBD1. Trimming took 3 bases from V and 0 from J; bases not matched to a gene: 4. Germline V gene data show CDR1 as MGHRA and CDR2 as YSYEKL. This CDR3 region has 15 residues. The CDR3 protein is CASSQTGVSSYEQYF. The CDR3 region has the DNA TGCGCCAGCAGCCAGACAGGGGTTAGCTCCTACGAGCAGTACTTC.

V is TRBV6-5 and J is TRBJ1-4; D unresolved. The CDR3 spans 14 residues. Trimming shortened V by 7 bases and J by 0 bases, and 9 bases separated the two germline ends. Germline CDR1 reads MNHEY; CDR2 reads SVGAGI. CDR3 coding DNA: TGTGCCAGCACCCGAACGGCAACTAATGAAAAACTGTTTTTT. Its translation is CASTRTATNEKLFF.

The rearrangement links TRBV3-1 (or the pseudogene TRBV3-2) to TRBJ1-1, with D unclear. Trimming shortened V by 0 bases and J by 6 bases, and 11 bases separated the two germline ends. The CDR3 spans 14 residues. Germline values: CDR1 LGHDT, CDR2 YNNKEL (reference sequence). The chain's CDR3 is CASSQDGTRSEAFF. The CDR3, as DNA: TGTGCCAGCAGCCAAGATGGTACGCGCTCTGAAGCTTTCTTT.

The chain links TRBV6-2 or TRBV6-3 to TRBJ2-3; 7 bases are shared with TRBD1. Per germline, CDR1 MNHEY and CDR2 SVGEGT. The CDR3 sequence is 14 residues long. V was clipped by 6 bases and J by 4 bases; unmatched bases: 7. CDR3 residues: CASSLQGSADTQYF. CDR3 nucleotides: TGTGCCAGCAGCCTACAGGGGAGCGCAGATACGCAGTATTTT.

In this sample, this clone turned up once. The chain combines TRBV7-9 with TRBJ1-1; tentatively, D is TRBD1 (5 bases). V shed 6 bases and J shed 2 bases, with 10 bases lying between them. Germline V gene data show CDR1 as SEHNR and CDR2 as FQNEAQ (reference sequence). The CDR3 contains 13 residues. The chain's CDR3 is CASRSTVNTEAFF. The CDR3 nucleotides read TGTGCCAGCAGATCGACAGTTAACACTGAAGCTTTCTTT.

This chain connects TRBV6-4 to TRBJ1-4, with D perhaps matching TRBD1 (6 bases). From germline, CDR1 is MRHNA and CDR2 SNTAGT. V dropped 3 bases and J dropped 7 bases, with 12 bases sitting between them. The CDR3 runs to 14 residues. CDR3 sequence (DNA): TGTGCCAGCAGTGAGACAGGCCGGGGTGAAAAACTGTTTTTT. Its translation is CASSETGRGEKLFF.

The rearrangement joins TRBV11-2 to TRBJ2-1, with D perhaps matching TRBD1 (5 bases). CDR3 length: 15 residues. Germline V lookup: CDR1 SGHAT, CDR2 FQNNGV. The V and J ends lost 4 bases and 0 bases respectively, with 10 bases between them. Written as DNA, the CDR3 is TGTGCCAGCAGCTCTGGGGCCTCCTCCTACAATGAGCAGTTCTTC. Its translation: CASSSGASSYNEQFF.

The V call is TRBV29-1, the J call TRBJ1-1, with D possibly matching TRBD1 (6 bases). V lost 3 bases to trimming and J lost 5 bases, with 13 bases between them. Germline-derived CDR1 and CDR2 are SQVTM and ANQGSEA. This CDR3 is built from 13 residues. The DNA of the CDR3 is TGCAGCGTTGAGTCCGGGAGGGGGACTGAAGCTTTCTTT. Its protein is CSVESGRGTEAFF.

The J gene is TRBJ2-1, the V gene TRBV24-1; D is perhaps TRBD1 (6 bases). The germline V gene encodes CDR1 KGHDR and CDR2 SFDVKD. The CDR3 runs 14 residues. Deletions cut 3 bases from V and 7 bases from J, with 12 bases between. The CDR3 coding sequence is TGTGCCACCAGTGATGGGACATGGGGGAATGAGCAGTTCTTC. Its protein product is CATSDGTWGNEQFF.

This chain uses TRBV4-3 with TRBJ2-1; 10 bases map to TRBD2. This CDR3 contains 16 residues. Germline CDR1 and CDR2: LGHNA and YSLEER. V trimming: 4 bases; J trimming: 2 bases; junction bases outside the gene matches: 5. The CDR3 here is CASSRTSGPPYNEQFF. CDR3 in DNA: TGCGCCAGCAGCCGGACTAGCGGACCGCCCTACAATGAGCAGTTCTTC.

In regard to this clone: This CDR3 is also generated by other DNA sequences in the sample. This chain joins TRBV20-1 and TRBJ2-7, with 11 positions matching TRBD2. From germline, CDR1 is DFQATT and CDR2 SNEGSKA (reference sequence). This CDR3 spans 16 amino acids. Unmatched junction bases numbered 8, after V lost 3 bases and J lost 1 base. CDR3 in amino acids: CSASPLAGGLSYEQYF. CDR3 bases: TGCAGTGCTAGTCCCCTAGCGGGAGGTTTATCCTACGAGCAGTACTTC.

CDR3 bases: TGTGCCAGCAGCCAGACGGGTGAGGGAGGCTACACCTTC. Translating gives CASSQTGEGGYTF. The chain uses TRBV4-2 and TRBJ1-2; no definite D call. V was trimmed by 3 bases and J by 8 bases, leaving 13 bases between them. Germline CDR1 LGHNA, CDR2 YNFKEQ. There are 13 residues in the CDR3.

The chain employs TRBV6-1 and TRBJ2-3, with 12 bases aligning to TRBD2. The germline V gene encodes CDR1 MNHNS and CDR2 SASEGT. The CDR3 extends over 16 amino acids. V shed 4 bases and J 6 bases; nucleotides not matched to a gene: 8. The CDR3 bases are TGTGCCAGCAGTGGCCGAAGACTAGCGGGAGACGATACGCAGTATTTT. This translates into CASSGRRLAGDDTQYF.